These 23 T cell receptor beta chains share one sample of origin, sequenced in a study of T cells in localized non-small cell lung cancer. TCRdb's copy holds only in-frame clones and misses some; the assay was immunoSEQ multiplex PCR. The table shows 25,000 to 30,000 clones, with 70% to 90% occurring only once. Here the sequenced sample was peripheral blood, taken before any cancer treatment. These receptors were collected from a woman aged 18-49 years with stage I lung adenocarcinoma.

V is TRBV6-1 and J is TRBJ2-3, with 8 positions matching TRBD2. This CDR3 has 16 residues. Trimming cost V 2 bases and J 2 bases; bases outside gene matches: 6. Germline V lookup: CDR1 MNHNS, CDR2 SASEGT. CDR3 amino acids: CASSERSGSPTDTQYF. The CDR3, as DNA: TGTGCCAGCAGTGAAAGGAGCGGGAGCCCCACAGATACGCAGTATTTT.

The rearrangement uses TRBV5-5 and TRBJ2-7, with a weak D call TRBD1 (5 bases). The germline V gene encodes CDR1 SGHKS and CDR2 YYEKEE (reference sequence). V was shortened by 0 bases and J by 2 bases, with 12 bases between the two germline ends. The CDR3 length is 15 residues. The CDR3 coding sequence is TGTGCCAGCAGCTTGGTACAGGCTTGGACCTACGAGCAGTACTTC. This translates into CASSLVQAWTYEQYF.

The table lists this clone with a count of one. The chain carries TRBV5-6 and TRBJ1-1, with D unclear. The germline CDR1 and CDR2 sequences are SGHDT and YYEEEE. There are 11 residues in the CDR3. The V end was cut by 0 bases, the J end by 6 bases, with 3 bases between. CDR3 region: CASSLVSEAFF. In DNA form, the CDR3 reads TGTGCCAGCAGCTTGGTTTCTGAAGCTTTCTTT.

This clone was picked up one time. This chain joins TRBV15 and TRBJ1-3; TRBD1 is a possible D gene (6 bases). There are 15 residues in the CDR3. V dropped 0 bases and J dropped 2 bases, with 8 bases sitting between them. Germline V lookup: CDR1 LNHNV, CDR2 YYDKDF (reference sequence). In DNA, the CDR3 is TGTGCCACCAGCAGAGATCCAGGGGCTGGAAACACCATATATTTT. Translated: CATSRDPGAGNTIYF. The full variable domain, in which reference TRBV15 and TRBJ1-3 provide the parts outside the CDR3, is DAMVIQNPRYQVTQFGKPVTLSCSQTLNHNVMYWYQQKSSQAPKLLFHYYDKDFNNEADTPDNFQSRRPNTSFCFLDIRSPGLGDTAMYLCATSRDPGAGNTIYFGEGSWLTVV.

The CDR3: CASSPLGGLGEKLFF. The CDR3 region has the DNA TGCGCCAGCAGCCCACTCGGGGGATTAGGAGAAAAACTGTTTTTT. The rearrangement uses TRBV5-1 and TRBJ1-4, with D possibly being TRBD1 (5 bases). The CDR3 has 15 residues. Trimming left V 4 bases short and J 8 bases short, with 18 bases between. CDR1 is SGHRS and CDR2 is YFSETQ in the germline V gene.

The V call is TRBV2, the J call TRBJ1-2, with D unclear. CDR1 is SNHLY and CDR2 is FYNNEI in the germline V gene. This CDR3 has 13 amino acids. V was clipped by 3 bases and J by 6 bases, with 11 bases between them. The chain's CDR3 is CASSDLPFNGYTF. In DNA, the CDR3 is TGTGCCAGCAGTGATCTCCCATTTAATGGCTACACCTTC.

The chain links TRBV9 to TRBJ2-5, with no clear D. The length of the CDR3 is 17 residues. In germline, CDR1 is SGDLS, CDR2 YYNGEE. V was clipped by 6 bases and J by 3 bases, with 24 bases between them. CDR3 nucleotide sequence: TGTGCCAGCATCGATAAAGAATCGTACGACACAAAAGAGACCCAGTACTTC. It translates to CASIDKESYDTKETQYF.

The chain is built from TRBV29-1 and TRBJ1-2; the match to TRBD1 covers 7 bases. CDR1 is SQVTM and CDR2 is ANQGSEA in the germline V gene. The CDR3 has 14 residues. J lost 2 bases, V lost 4 bases, and 7 bases had no gene match. CDR3 loop: CSVGTGTFNYGYTF. CDR3 nucleotide sequence: TGCAGCGTTGGGACAGGCACCTTCAACTATGGCTACACCTTC.

The chain combines TRBV27 with TRBJ1-3; TRBD1 might be the D (5 bases). The CDR3 has 15 residues. Germline CDR1 is MNHEY and CDR2 is SMNVEV (reference sequence). Deletions cut 5 bases from V and 0 bases from J, with 11 bases between. The CDR3, as DNA: TGTGCCAGCAGTCCTTGGGGGTACTCTGGAAACACCATATATTTT. Encoded protein: CASSPWGYSGNTIYF.

The chain couples TRBV4-3 to TRBJ1-4, with 10 bases lining up with TRBD1. The germline V gene has CDR1 LGHNA and CDR2 YSLEER. The CDR3 length is 19 residues. After removal of 0 bases from V and 7 bases from J, the junction contained 14 bases not matched to a gene. This CDR3 reads CASSQDIRRQGARREKLFF. In DNA form, the CDR3 reads TGCGCCAGCAGCCAAGACATCCGGAGACAGGGGGCGCGGCGTGAAAAACTGTTTTTT.

The rearrangement uses TRBV11-3 and TRBJ2-2, with 7 bases aligning to TRBD1. Per the germline V gene, CDR1 is SGHNT and CDR2 is YENEEA. The CDR3 is 20 residues long. V trimming: 5 bases; J trimming: 7 bases; junction bases outside the gene matches: 25. The CDR3 protein is CASSQTLLEYRGNSNGELFF. As DNA, the CDR3 is TGTGCCAGCAGCCAAACGCTTCTGGAATACAGGGGTAACAGTAACGGGGAGCTGTTTTTT.

This CDR3 reads CASSLGLTSTDTQYF. CDR3 DNA sequence: TGCGCCAGCAGCTTGGGCCTTACTAGCACAGATACGCAGTATTTT. The chain has TRBV5-1 and TRBJ2-3; no firm D call. Trimming cost V 0 bases and J 0 bases, with 8 bases left between them. The CDR3 totals 15 residues. From germline, CDR1 is SGHRS and CDR2 YFSETQ. Combining the CDR3 with reference TRBV5-1 and TRBJ2-3 gives the whole variable domain KAGVTQTPRYLIKTRGQQVTLSCSPISGHRSVSWYQQTPGQGLQFLFEYFSETQRNKGNFPGRFSGRQFSNSRSEMNVSTLELGDSALYLCASSLGLTSTDTQYFGPGTRLTVL.

V usage is TRBV19 and J usage is TRBJ1-2, with 7 bases lining up with TRBD1. This CDR3 is built from 15 residues. Germline loops: CDR1 LNHDA, CDR2 SQIVND (reference sequence). V dropped 2 bases and J dropped 4; count of bases not matched to a gene: 7. The CDR3 sequence is CASSIWEGGGYGYTF. The CDR3 DNA is TGTGCCAGTAGTATATGGGAAGGGGGCGGCTATGGCTACACCTTC.

The rearrangement uses TRBV18 and TRBJ1-5; 9 nucleotides match TRBD1. The CDR3 is 15 amino acids. The trim removed 3 bases at V and 4 bases at J, leaving 4 bases unmatched. Germline-derived CDR1 and CDR2 are KGHSH and LQKENI. Here the CDR3 DNA reads TGTGCCAGCTCACCCCGACAGGGGGTGAATCAGCCCCAGCATTTT. Translation gives CASSPRQGVNQPQHF.

This clone has just a few counts. This sequence joins TRBV7-2 and TRBJ2-6, with unresolved D. The V end lost 1 base, the J end lost 4 bases, and 11 bases lay between the germline ends. This CDR3 is 16 amino acids long. Germline CDR1 SGHTA, CDR2 FQGNSA. CDR3 sequence reads: CASSLDRTSGANVLTF. CDR3 nucleotide sequence: TGTGCCAGCAGCTTAGATCGCACTTCCGGGGCCAACGTCCTGACTTTC.

V usage is TRBV11-3 and J usage is TRBJ2-1; 7 bases fit TRBD2. Germline V lookup: CDR1 SGHNT, CDR2 YENEEA. The CDR3 consists of 15 residues. The junction had 8 bases not matched to a gene; V was cut back by 0 bases and J by 9 bases. The CDR3 bases are TGTGCCAGCAGCTTAGATCTGAGCGGGATGGGTGAGCAGTTCTTC. This gives the protein CASSLDLSGMGEQFF.

The CDR3 DNA follows: TGTGCCAGCAGTTTATTAGGGCAGTCTGGGGCCAACGTCCTGACTTTC. It is translated as CASSLLGQSGANVLTF. The V and J genes are TRBV28 and TRBJ2-6; D gene uncertain. Per germline, CDR1 MDHEN and CDR2 SYDVKM. V lost 1 base and J lost 1, with 8 bases in between. The CDR3 is made up of 16 amino acids.

The CDR3 region has the DNA TGTGCCAGCAGCTTAGTGGGTTTCTCCACCTTC. Its protein is CASSLVGFSTF. V is TRBV7-9 and J is TRBJ1-2; D unclear. Trimming removed 1 base from V and 13 bases from J, with 10 bases in between. This CDR3 is built from 11 residues. Germline V gene sequence: CDR1 SEHNR, CDR2 FQNEAQ (reference sequence).

The chain couples TRBV5-5 to TRBJ2-2; 7 bases are shared with TRBD1. The CDR3 consists of 15 residues. Germline CDR1 is SGHKS and CDR2 is YYEKEE (reference sequence). V was pared by 3 bases and J by 5 bases, with 7 bases of the junction left unmatched. The CDR3 DNA reads TGTGCCAGCAGCTCCCGGACAGGTAGTACCGGGGAGCTGTTTTTT. Residues: CASSSRTGSTGELFF.

The rearrangement uses TRBV7-3 and TRBJ2-3; maybe TRBD2 (6 bases). This CDR3 contains 15 residues. V dropped 2 bases and J dropped 0 bases, with 9 bases sitting between them. The germline V gene has CDR1 SGHTA and CDR2 FQGTGA. The CDR3 sequence is CASSLSGTSTDTQYF. The CDR3 DNA reads as TGTGCCAGCAGCTTATCGGGGACTAGCACAGATACGCAGTATTTT.

This chain connects TRBV6-5 to TRBJ2-7; 14 bases line up with TRBD2. Per the germline V gene, CDR1 is MNHEY and CDR2 is SVGAGI. Germline trimming cut 4 bases from V and 2 bases from J; bases unmatched to any gene: 4. The CDR3 runs 16 residues. CDR3 loop: CASSFRGLAGAYEQYF. The CDR3 region has the DNA TGTGCCAGCAGTTTCAGGGGACTAGCGGGAGCCTACGAGCAGTACTTC.

The chain carries TRBV6-4 and TRBJ1-5; D is undetermined. The germline V gene has CDR1 MRHNA and CDR2 SNTAGT. The CDR3 length is 13 residues. The V end lost 3 bases, the J end lost 4 bases, and 7 bases lay between the germline ends. The CDR3 nucleotides are TGTGCCAGCAGTGAGTTCGAGAATCAGCCCCAGCATTTT. Protein product: CASSEFENQPQHF.

This sequence joins TRBV7-9 and TRBJ1-2; D possibly corresponds to TRBD1 (5 bases). Trimming took 5 bases from V and 7 from J, leaving 23 bases between them. The CDR3 contains 16 residues. Germline V gene lookup returns CDR1 SEHNR and CDR2 FQNEAQ (reference sequence). CDR3: CASSKRPPGRGSGYTF. The CDR3 coding sequence is TGTGCCAGCAGCAAACGACCCCCGGGGAGGGGAAGTGGCTACACCTTC.